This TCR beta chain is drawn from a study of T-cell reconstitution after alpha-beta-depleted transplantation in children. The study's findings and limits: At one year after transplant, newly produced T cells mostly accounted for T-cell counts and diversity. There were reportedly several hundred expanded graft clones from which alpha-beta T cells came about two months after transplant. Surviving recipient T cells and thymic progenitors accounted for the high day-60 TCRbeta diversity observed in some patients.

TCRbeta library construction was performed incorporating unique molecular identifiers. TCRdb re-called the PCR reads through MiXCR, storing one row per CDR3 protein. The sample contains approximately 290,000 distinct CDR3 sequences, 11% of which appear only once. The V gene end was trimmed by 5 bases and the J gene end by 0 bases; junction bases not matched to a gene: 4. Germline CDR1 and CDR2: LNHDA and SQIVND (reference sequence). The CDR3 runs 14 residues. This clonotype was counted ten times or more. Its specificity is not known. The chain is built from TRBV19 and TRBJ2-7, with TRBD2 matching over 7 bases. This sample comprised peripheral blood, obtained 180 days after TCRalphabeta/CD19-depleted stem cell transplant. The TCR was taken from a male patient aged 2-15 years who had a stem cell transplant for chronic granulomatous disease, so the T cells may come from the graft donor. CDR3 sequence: CASSQPGGSYEQYF. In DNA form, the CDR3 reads TGTGCCAGTAGTCAACCGGGGGGCTCCTACGAGCAGTACTTC.